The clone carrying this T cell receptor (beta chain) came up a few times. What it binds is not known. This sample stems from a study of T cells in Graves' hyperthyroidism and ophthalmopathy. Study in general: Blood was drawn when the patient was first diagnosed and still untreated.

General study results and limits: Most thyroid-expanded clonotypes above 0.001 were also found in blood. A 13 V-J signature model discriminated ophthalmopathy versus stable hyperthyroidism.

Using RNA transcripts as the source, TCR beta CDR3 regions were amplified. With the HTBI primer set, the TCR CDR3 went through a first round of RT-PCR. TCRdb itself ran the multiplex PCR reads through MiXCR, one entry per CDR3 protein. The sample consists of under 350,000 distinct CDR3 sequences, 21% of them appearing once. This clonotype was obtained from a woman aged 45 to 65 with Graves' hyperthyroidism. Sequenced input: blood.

The DNA for the CDR3 is TGTGCCAGCAGTTTAGCCGTCGGCAGGGGAGCGGGCTACACCTTC. This codes for CASSLAVGRGAGYTF. The chain employs TRBV28 and TRBJ1-2; D is perhaps TRBD1 (6 bases). Germline CDR1 reads MDHEN; CDR2 reads SYDVKM. This CDR3 is built from 15 residues. Trimming shortened V by 2 bases and J by 8 bases, and 18 bases separated the two germline ends.